The next 16 T cell receptor beta chains were all read from a single sample in a study of tumor-infiltrating lymphocytes in primary liver carcinoma. Blood RNA originated from unsorted whole blood, with germline DNA additionally extracted. Starting material of approximately 500 ng total RNA yielded TCR beta cDNA via a constant-region primer. Library construction for TCR beta comprised three nested multiplex PCR rounds performed with slightly modified ARM-PCR. It was with TRBV1-TRBV30 forward primers and a C-beta reverse primer that the first two PCR rounds were run, at approximately 9 cycles each. From the multiplex PCR reads, TCRdb called clonotypes with MiXCR, one entry per CDR3 protein. The sample contains just over 300,000 distinct CDR3 sequences, around three fifths of which appear only once. Sequencing was performed on peripheral blood. These receptors all come from a young woman with primary liver carcinoma and hepatitis B virus infection.

This clonotype has just a few counts. A much larger clone sits a single nucleotide away, making a read error possible. The chain joins TRBV14 to TRBJ2-5; no reliable D call. The germline V gene encodes CDR1 SGHDN and CDR2 FVKESK. This CDR3 contains 13 residues. CDR3 sequence (DNA): TGTGCCAGCAGCCTTACCGACCTAGAGACCCGGTACTTC. Encoded protein: CASSLTDLETRYF.

This chain uses TRBV4-1 with TRBJ2-3; D is perhaps TRBD1 (7 bases). CDR3 size: 15 residues. Germline-derived CDR1 and CDR2 are MGHRA and YSYEKL. V lost 1 base, J lost 6 bases, and 14 bases lay in between. CDR3 residues: CASSQVSTGTDTQYF. The DNA of the CDR3 is TGCGCCAGCAGCCAAGTATCGACAGGGACTGATACGCAGTATTTT.

Turning to this clonotype: A much bigger clone sits one base away, suggesting this may be a read error. The chain couples TRBV19 to TRBJ2-1; TRBD1 or TRBD2 may be the D gene (5 bases each). The germline V gene encodes CDR1 LNHDA and CDR2 SQIVND (reference sequence). The CDR3 has 11 amino acids. DNA of the CDR3: TGTACCAGTAGTGGGGGTCATGAGCAGTTCTTC. Residues: CTSSGGHEQFF.

About this clonotype itself: This may stem from a read error, because a much larger clone lies one nucleotide away. J is TRBJ2-2 and V is TRBV12-3 or TRBV12-4, with TRBD2 as a possible D gene (5 bases). This CDR3 is built from 15 residues. The CDR3 DNA is TGTACCAGCATAAAGGGAGTTCGGAACACCGGGGAGCTGTTTTTT. It encodes CTSIKGVRNTGELFF.

Concerning this clonotype itself: Germline is not matched at one junction end, which may reflect a read error. The chain links TRBV12-3 or TRBV12-4 to TRBJ1-1; 8 positions match TRBD1. CDR3 length: 14 amino acids. CDR3 residues: CASSRAGGRREASF. In DNA form, the CDR3 reads TGTGCCAGCAGCCGCGCAGGGGGCAGGCGTGAAGCTTCCTTT.

As to this clonotype: The junction departs from germline at one end; a sequencing error may be responsible. V and J are TRBV11-2 and TRBJ1-1; the D gene is possibly TRBD1 (6 bases). This CDR3 is 14 amino acids long. Germline lookup yields CDR1 SGHAT and CDR2 FQNNGV. The chain's CDR3 is CASSYRQANTDAFF. CDR3 nucleotides: TGTGCCAGCAGCTATCGACAGGCGAACACTGATGCTTTCTTC.

Comment on this clonotype: Being one base from a much bigger clone, this may be a read error. The V call is TRBV28, the J call TRBJ2-7; no firm D call. Germline lookup yields CDR1 MDHEN and CDR2 SYDVKM. CDR3 length equals 17 residues. In DNA, the CDR3 is TGTGACAGCAGCTACGCCGATGGCAGCCATGTATTCTACGAGCAGTACTTC. Translated: CDSSYADGSHVFYEQYF.

With respect to this clonotype: Since the CDR3 does not end with the conserved phenylalanine or tryptophan, this likely comes from a read error. Because the CDR3's place on the DNA is in doubt, the DNA is left out and the CDR3 is given as listed by TCRdb. The chain carries TRBV6-2 or TRBV6-3 and TRBJ2-6; the table gives TRBD1 as D, unverified against the DNA. Germline V lookup: CDR1 MNHEY, CDR2 SVGEGT. Both ends counted, the CDR3 spans 13 residues. CDR3 amino acids: CASSYSPLGVLIS.

The CDR3: CASSLPDAGGHNEQFF. The CDR3 DNA is TGTGCCAGCAGCCTACCCGATGCGGGAGGCCACAATGAGCAGTTCTTC. The V call is TRBV11-3, the J call TRBJ2-1; TRBD2 agrees at 8 bases. Trimming at V came to 5 bases and at J to 5 bases, leaving 11 bases not matched to a gene. The CDR3 has 16 amino acids. CDR1 SGHNT and CDR2 YENEEA come from the germline V gene.

Turning to this clonotype: A read error may be the cause here, since a much bigger clone is one base away. The rearrangement uses TRBV5-5 and TRBJ1-1; 8 bases agree with TRBD1. The CDR3 has 17 residues. Germline V gives CDR1 SGHKS, CDR2 YYEKEE (reference sequence). The V segment lost 4 bases and the J segment 1 base; nucleotides outside the gene matches: 12. The CDR3: CASSVFSGGRTNTEAFF. The DNA for the CDR3 is TGTGCCAGCAGCGTATTCTCAGGGGGCCGAACGAACACTGAAGCTTTCTTT.

A remark on this clonotype: A much larger clone is a single base away; this may be a read error. The final CDR3 position lacks the conserved phenylalanine or tryptophan, pointing to a likely read error. The V gene is TRBV6-5, the J gene TRBJ2-2; D tentatively fits TRBD1 or TRBD2 (5 bases each). Germline V gene data show CDR1 as MNHEY and CDR2 as SVGAGI. This CDR3 has 16 residues. Trimming removed 0 bases from V and 3 bases from J, with 11 bases in between. CDR3 in DNA: TGTGCCAGCAGTTACTCCGGGACCGGGGACACCGGGGAGCTGTTTTCT. Its protein is CASSYSGTGDTGELFS.

In this sample, this clonotype turned up many times. One end of the junction varies from germline; a read error may be responsible. The V gene is TRBV6-5, the J gene TRBJ2-6, with D perhaps TRBD1 (5 bases). This CDR3 is 16 amino acids long. Germline V gene sequence: CDR1 MNHEY, CDR2 SVGAGI. The chain's CDR3 is CASSYFRVSGANVLTF. In nucleotides, the CDR3 is TGTGCCAGCAGCTACTTCAGGGTTTCAGGGGCCAACGTCCTGACTTTC.

This clonotype was observed many times. The chain has TRBV11-2 and TRBJ2-1; 13 nucleotides align to TRBD2. With 11 bases clipped from V and 7 bases from J, the junction kept 11 bases outside the gene matches. CDR3 size: 15 residues. Germline assignment: CDR1 SGHAT and CDR2 FQNNGV. The CDR3 DNA sequence: TGTGCCTTCCAGGGTACTAGCGGGAGGGGGAATGAGCAGTTCTTC. Amino acid sequence: CAFQGTSGRGNEQFF.

A word on this clonotype: At one end the junction does not follow the germline gene, possibly because of a read error. The chain recombines TRBV5-1 with TRBJ2-2; tentative D call: TRBD2 (6 bases). The CDR3 sequence is 16 residues long. Per the germline V gene, CDR1 is SGHRS and CDR2 is YFSETQ. CDR3 sequence reads: CASGLGTGVNTGELFF. CDR3 bases: TGCGCCAGCGGCTTGGGGACGGGGGTCAACACCGGGGAGCTGTTTTTT.

Turning to this clonotype: Being one base from a much bigger clone, this may be a read error. CDR3 bases: TGTGTCAGCAGGCGAGACCCCTACACAGATACGCAGTATTTT. Protein product: CVSRRDPYTDTQYF. The chain is built from TRBV6-2 or TRBV6-3 and TRBJ2-3; D unclear. This CDR3 is built from 14 residues. Germline CDR1 MNHEY, CDR2 SVGEGT.

With respect to this clonotype: This is likely a read error, given that the CDR3 carries no conserved phenylalanine or tryptophan at its end. The chain uses TRBV29-1 and TRBJ1-2; no clear D gene. Germline values: CDR1 SQVTM, CDR2 ANQGSEA. The CDR3 loop spans 12 amino acids. The DNA of the CDR3 is TGTAGCGTTGAAGACTCAGGACCCTGGTACACCCTC. Amino acid sequence: CSVEDSGPWYTL.